This T cell receptor (beta chain) was identified during a study of blood T cell repertoires in COVID-19. Looking at the study overall: The United States, Italy and Spain were the sources of the acute and convalescent COVID-19 samples. In each case, the material was cDNA or gDNA derived from T cells, B-cell-depleted T cells, or PBMCs.

Per the authors' pipeline: How many nucleated cells were present was estimated from reference gene primer amplification. Clones were read by immunoSEQ multiplex PCR, and TCRdb kept only the in-frame ones, dropping some. For V, J and clone size, that table is used; D and trimming come from the DNA. The sample has around 30,000 clones, around 96% seen once. Sequenced input: peripheral blood. The clonotype was recovered from a human donor with active COVID-19. The donor label of this sample is uncertain.

As DNA, the CDR3 is TGCAGCGTTGCCCAGGACACCTACGAGCAGTACTTC. Protein: CSVAQDTYEQYF. V usage is TRBV29-1 and J usage is TRBJ2-7; D perhaps matches TRBD1 (5 bases). Trimming left V 4 bases short and J 2 bases short, with 9 bases between. The CDR3 is made up of 12 amino acids. Germline V CDR1 and CDR2: SQVTM, ANQGSEA.